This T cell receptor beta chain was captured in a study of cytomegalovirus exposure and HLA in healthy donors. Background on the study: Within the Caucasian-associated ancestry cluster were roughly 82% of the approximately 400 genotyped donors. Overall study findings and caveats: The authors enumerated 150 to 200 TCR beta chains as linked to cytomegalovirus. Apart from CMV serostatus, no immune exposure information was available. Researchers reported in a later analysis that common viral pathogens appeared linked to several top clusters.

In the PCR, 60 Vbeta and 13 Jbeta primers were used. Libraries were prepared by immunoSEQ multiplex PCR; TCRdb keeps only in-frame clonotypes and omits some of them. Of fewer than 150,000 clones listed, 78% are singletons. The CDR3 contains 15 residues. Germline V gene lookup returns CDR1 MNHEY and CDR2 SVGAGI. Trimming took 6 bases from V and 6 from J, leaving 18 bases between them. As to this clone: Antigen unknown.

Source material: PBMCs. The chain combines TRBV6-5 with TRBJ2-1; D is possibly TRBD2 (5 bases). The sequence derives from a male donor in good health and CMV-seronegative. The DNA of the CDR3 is TGTGCCAGCAGCCGGACTCCGCCCGGGGTCAATGAGCAGTTCTTC. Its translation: CASSRTPPGVNEQFF.